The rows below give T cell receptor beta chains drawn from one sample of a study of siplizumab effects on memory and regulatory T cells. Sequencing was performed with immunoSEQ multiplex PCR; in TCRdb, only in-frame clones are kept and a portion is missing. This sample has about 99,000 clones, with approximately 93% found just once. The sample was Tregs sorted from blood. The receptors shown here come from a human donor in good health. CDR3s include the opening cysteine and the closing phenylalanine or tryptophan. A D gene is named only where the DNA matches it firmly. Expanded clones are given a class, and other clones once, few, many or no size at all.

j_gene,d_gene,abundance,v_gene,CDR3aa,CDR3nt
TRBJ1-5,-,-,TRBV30,CAWSQLEMRGNQPQHF,TGTGCCTGGAGCCAACTCGAGATGAGGGGGAATCAGCCCCAGCATTTT
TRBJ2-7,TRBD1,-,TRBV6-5,CASSFGGQGAEQYF,TGTGCCAGCAGTTTCGGGGGACAGGGTGCCGAGCAGTACTTC
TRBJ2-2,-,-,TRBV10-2,CASTNREFSGELFF,TGCGCCAGCACTAACAGGGAATTTTCCGGGGAGCTGTTTTTT
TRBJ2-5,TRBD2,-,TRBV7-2,CASSLVVSGSETQYF,TGTGCCAGCAGCTTAGTTGTTAGCGGGAGTGAGACCCAGTACTTC
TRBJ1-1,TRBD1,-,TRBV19,CASSTGQGVGDTEAFF,TGTGCCAGTAGTACGGGACAGGGGGTTGGGGACACTGAAGCTTTCTTT
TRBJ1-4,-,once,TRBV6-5,CASSYSQGLNEKLFF,TGTGCCAGCAGTTACTCACAGGGTCTTAATGAAAAACTGTTTTTT
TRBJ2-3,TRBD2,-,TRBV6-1,CASSARLAGGTDTQYF,TGTGCCAGCAGTGCGAGGCTAGCGGGGGGCACAGATACGCAGTATTTT
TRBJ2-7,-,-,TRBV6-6,CASRSGVSSYEQYF,TGTGCCAGCAGGTCGGGAGTTAGCTCCTACGAGCAGTACTTC
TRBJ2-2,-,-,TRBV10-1,CASRSLTDGELFF,TGCGCCAGCCGGAGTTTAACTGACGGGGAGCTGTTTTTT
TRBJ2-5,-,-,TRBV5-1,CASSPGGTQYF,TGCGCCAGCAGCCCCGGGGGGACCCAGTACTTC
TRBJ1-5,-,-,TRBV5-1,CASSLVGSPEQPQHF,TGCGCCAGCAGCTTGGTGGGAAGTCCGGAGCAGCCCCAGCATTTT
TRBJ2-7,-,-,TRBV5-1,CASSSRDGYEQYF,TGCGCCAGCAGCTCCAGGGACGGCTACGAGCAGTACTTC